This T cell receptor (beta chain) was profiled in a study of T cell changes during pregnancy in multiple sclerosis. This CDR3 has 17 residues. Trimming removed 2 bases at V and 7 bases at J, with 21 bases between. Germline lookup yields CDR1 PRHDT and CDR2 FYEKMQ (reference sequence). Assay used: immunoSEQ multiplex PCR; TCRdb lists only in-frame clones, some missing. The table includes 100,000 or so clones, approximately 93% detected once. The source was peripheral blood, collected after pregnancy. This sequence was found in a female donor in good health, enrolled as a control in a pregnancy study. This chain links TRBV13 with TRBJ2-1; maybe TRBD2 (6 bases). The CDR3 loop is CASSLNGPPAGTNEQFF. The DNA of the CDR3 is TGTGCCAGCAGCTTAAATGGACCCCCTGCCGGGACTAATGAGCAGTTCTTC.